The 16 T cell receptor beta chains given below trace back to one sample, sequenced in a study of blood T cell repertoires in COVID-19. The table came from immunoSEQ multiplex PCR; TCRdb's copy has only in-frame clones and leaves some out. The data contain under 200,000 clones, about four fifths of them singletons. Sequences were obtained from peripheral blood. Receptor source: a woman aged 40-49 years with acute or convalescent COVID-19.

V usage is TRBV2 and J usage is TRBJ1-5, with a tentative D call TRBD1 (6 bases). This CDR3 contains 14 residues. V was cut by 7 bases and J by 5 bases, with 15 bases left in between. Germline lookup yields CDR1 SNHLY and CDR2 FYNNEI. The CDR3 sequence is CASNYGGNDQPQHF. CDR3 DNA sequence: TGTGCCAGCAATTATGGGGGCAACGATCAGCCCCAGCATTTT.

V and J are TRBV12-3 or TRBV12-4 and TRBJ2-7, with 9 bases lining up with TRBD1. This CDR3 spans 13 amino acids. The V segment lost 2 bases and the J segment 7 bases; nucleotides outside the gene matches: 3. The CDR3, as DNA: TGTGCCAGCAGTTTAACAGGGGGCGGGGAGCAGTACTTC. Amino acid sequence: CASSLTGGGEQYF.

This clone was detected only a few times. The J gene is TRBJ1-4, the V gene TRBV11-2, with D perhaps matching TRBD1 (6 bases). The CDR3 has 15 residues. The germline CDR1 and CDR2 sequences are SGHAT and FQNNGV. The V gene lost 4 bases and the J gene lost 0 bases, with 9 bases spanning the gap. Here the CDR3 DNA reads TGTGCCAGCAGCTACCAGGGGTCAACTAATGAAAAACTGTTTTTT. Translated: CASSYQGSTNEKLFF. Filled out from reference TRBV11-2 and TRBJ1-4, the complete variable domain reads EAGVAQSPRYKIIEKRQSVAFWCNPISGHATLYWYQQILGQGPKLLIQFQNNGVVDDSQLPKDRFSAERLKGVDSTLKIQPAKLEDSAVYLCASSYQGSTNEKLFFGSGTQLSVL.

Only one count was recorded for this clone. V and J are TRBV10-3 and TRBJ1-5, with no clear D. The germline V gene encodes CDR1 ENHRY and CDR2 SYGVKD. V lost 0 bases to trimming and J lost 6 bases, with 6 bases between them. This CDR3 spans 13 amino acids. CDR3 residues: CAISESSRQPQHF. The DNA for the CDR3 is TGTGCCATCAGTGAGTCCTCTCGTCAGCCCCAGCATTTT.

The chain recombines TRBV20-1 with TRBJ1-3; D is ambiguous. This CDR3 has 16 amino acids. Germline CDR1 and CDR2: DFQATT and SNEGSKA (reference sequence). Deletions cut 3 bases from V and 5 bases from J, with 20 bases between. DNA of the CDR3: TGCAGTGCTAGTGGCATTGGACTTACAAAAAGAAACACCATATATTTT. Translated: CSASGIGLTKRNTIYF.

This clone was counted between two and nine times. V gene TRBV2 combines with J gene TRBJ1-1; the match to TRBD1 covers 10 bases. The germline CDR1 and CDR2 sequences are SNHLY and FYNNEI. V was pared by 10 bases and J by 1 base, with 3 bases of the junction left unmatched. This CDR3 has 13 amino acids. In nucleotides, the CDR3 is TGTGCCACTAGACAGGGGGCGAACACTGAAGCTTTCTTT. Protein: CATRQGANTEAFF. The whole variable domain, filled in from reference TRBV2 and TRBJ1-1, reads EPEVTQTPSHQVTQMGQEVILRCVPISNHLYFYWYRQILGQKVEFLVSFYNNEISEKSEIFDDQFSVERPDGSNFTLKIRSTKLEDSAMYFCATRQGANTEAFFGQGTRLTVV.

The rearrangement uses TRBV6-5 and TRBJ1-2; a weak D match, TRBD1 (5 bases). Trimming left V 8 bases short and J 4 bases short, with 17 bases between. Germline loops: CDR1 MNHEY, CDR2 SVGAGI. CDR3 length: 14 amino acids. CDR3 sequence reads: CASLRLGQSYGYTF. In DNA form, the CDR3 reads TGTGCCAGCCTCCGACTGGGGCAGTCCTATGGCTACACCTTC.

The V gene is TRBV19, the J gene TRBJ1-3; D unresolved. V shed 5 bases and J shed 0 bases, with 17 bases lying between them. This CDR3 has 17 amino acids. Germline V gene sequence: CDR1 LNHDA, CDR2 SQIVND (reference sequence). The CDR3: CASSRWNGYDSGNTIYF. The CDR3 nucleotides are TGTGCCAGTAGTCGGTGGAACGGGTACGACTCTGGAAACACCATATATTTT.

The V call is TRBV27, the J call TRBJ1-2, with no clear D. The V gene's germline CDR1 is MNHEY and CDR2 SMNVEV (reference sequence). Trimming left V 3 bases short and J 0 bases short, with 8 bases between. This CDR3 comprises 14 residues. CDR3 sequence (DNA): TGTGCCAGCAGTTTCGGCGGGACTAACTATGGCTACACCTTC. It translates to CASSFGGTNYGYTF.

The chain employs TRBV7-9 and TRBJ2-5; D is unclear. CDR1 is SEHNR, CDR2 FQNEAQ, per germline (reference sequence). Trimming shortened V by 1 base and J by 5 bases, and 5 bases separated the two germline ends. The CDR3 has 12 residues. The CDR3 coding sequence is TGTGCCAGCAGCTTAGTAATGGAGACCCAGTACTTC. Its protein is CASSLVMETQYF.

This chain connects TRBV5-1 to TRBJ1-6; D remains unclear. CDR3 size: 14 residues. Germline V CDR1 and CDR2: SGHRS, YFSETQ. The V end was cut by 0 bases, the J end by 7 bases, with 8 bases between. CDR3 residues: CASSLEQRNSPLHF. Here the CDR3 DNA reads TGCGCCAGCAGCTTGGAACAGAGAAATTCACCCCTCCACTTT.

The chain joins TRBV6-1 to TRBJ1-2; D ambiguous. Deletions cut 5 bases from V and 8 bases from J, with 9 bases between. The CDR3 sequence is 11 residues long. The germline CDR1 and CDR2 sequences are MNHNS and SASEGT. The CDR3 reads CASSNGGGYTF. The CDR3 DNA follows: TGTGCCAGCAGTAATGGAGGCGGCTACACCTTC.

The rearrangement joins TRBV6-5 to TRBJ1-5; 8 positions match TRBD1. The CDR3 totals 15 residues. From germline, CDR1 is MNHEY and CDR2 SVGAGI. V gave up 6 bases and J gave up 3 bases; unmatched junction bases: 7. In nucleotides, the CDR3 is TGTGCCAGCAGCCCCACGGGACAGGACAATCAGCCCCAGCATTTT. Translation: CASSPTGQDNQPQHF.

Only one count was recorded for this clone. The rearrangement uses TRBV10-3 and TRBJ2-3; D perhaps matches TRBD1 (6 bases). The germline V gene has CDR1 ENHRY and CDR2 SYGVKD. V was pared by 6 bases and J by 5 bases, with 24 bases between. The CDR3 loop spans 17 amino acids. The CDR3 region has the DNA TGTGCCATCAGCCCACAGGGATTTACCGTCGTTGGAGATACGCAGTATTTT. Translated: CAISPQGFTVVGDTQYF.

This chain links TRBV27 with TRBJ2-1, with 10 bases identical to TRBD2. Germline V gene sequence: CDR1 MNHEY, CDR2 SMNVEV (reference sequence). The CDR3 contains 12 residues. The V segment lost 8 bases and the J segment 7 bases; nucleotides outside the gene matches: 2. In DNA, the CDR3 is TGTGCCAGCGGACTAGCGGATAATGAGCAGTTCTTC. Translation gives CASGLADNEQFF.

The rearrangement uses TRBV7-2 and TRBJ2-1; D is uncertain. The length of the CDR3 is 14 residues. CDR1 SGHTA and CDR2 FQGNSA come from the germline V gene. V lost 5 bases and J lost 0, with 8 bases in between. The CDR3 reads CASSPRPSYNEQFF. CDR3 nucleotides: TGTGCCAGCAGCCCGCGTCCCTCCTACAATGAGCAGTTCTTC.